This is a list of T cell receptor beta chains from one sample in a study of cytomegalovirus exposure and HLA in healthy donors. Assay used: immunoSEQ multiplex PCR; TCRdb lists only in-frame clones, some missing. The table has 100,000 to 150,000 clones, around 75% seen once; the top ten hold more than 2.5%. The specimen sequenced was PBMCs. The receptors come from a woman aged 45-65 years in good health and CMV-seronegative. The CDR3 runs from the conserved cysteine through the conserved F or W. A D gene is named only where the DNA matches it firmly. Clone size is shown for a subset of rows, as once, few, many or a class of expanded clone.

V: TRBV7-8; D: .; J: TRBJ1-5; size: .; DNA: TGTGCCAGCAGTCGTCACAGGGTTGTAGGCAATCAGCCCCAGCATTTT; CDR3: CASSRHRVVGNQPQHF
V: TRBV5-4; D: .; J: TRBJ1-1; size: .; DNA: TGTGCCAGCAGCATGCCTGGAAGGAGTAGAGAAGCTTTCTTT; CDR3: CASSMPGRSREAFF
V: TRBV25-1; D: .; J: TRBJ2-5; size: few; DNA: TGTGCCAGCAGTGAATGGCAAGGAGGGAGGGAGACCCAGTACTTC; CDR3: CASSEWQGGRETQYF
V: TRBV7-9; D: TRBD1; J: TRBJ1-6; size: .; DNA: TGTGCCAGCAGCCCATCAGGACAGGGTAACTCACCCCTCCACTTT; CDR3: CASSPSGQGNSPLHF
V: TRBV7-9; D: .; J: TRBJ2-5; size: .; DNA: TGTGCCAGCAGCTTAGGGGGGCGATTGGGTCTCGTAAGTAGGGAGACCCAGTACTTC; CDR3: CASSLGGRLGLVSRETQYF
V: TRBV21-1; D: .; J: TRBJ2-5; size: .; DNA: TGTGCCAGCAGCAAAGGGAGACAGAGCCAAGAGACCCAGTACTTC; CDR3: CASSKGRQSQETQYF
V: TRBV6-1; D: TRBD2; J: TRBJ2-3; size: few; DNA: TGTGCCAGCAGTGAAGCAAAGGGACTAGCAAGGGATACGCAGTATTTT; CDR3: CASSEAKGLARDTQYF
V: TRBV7-9; D: TRBD1; J: TRBJ1-2; size: .; DNA: TGTTCCAGCAGCTTACGGGCAGGGGGCGTCAATAACTATGGCTACACCTTC; CDR3: CSSSLRAGGVNNYGYTF
V: TRBV5-1; D: TRBD1; J: TRBJ2-7; size: few; DNA: TGCGCCAGCAGCTTGAACTCCGGGACAGCGTACGAGCAGTACTTC; CDR3: CASSLNSGTAYEQYF
V: TRBV28; D: TRBD2; J: TRBJ2-7; size: .; DNA: TGTGCCAGCAGTTTACGGGGGGTAACGTTCCTACAAACCTACGAGCAGTACTTC; CDR3: CASSLRGVTFLQTYEQYF
V: TRBV28; D: TRBD1; J: TRBJ1-5; size: .; DNA: TGTGCCAGCAGACCGACAGGGGGCGCAAGCAATCAGCCCCAGCATTTT; CDR3: CASRPTGGASNQPQHF
V: TRBV19; D: .; J: TRBJ2-1; size: .; DNA: TGTGCCAGTAGTTATGGGCAGGCGAGTGAGCAGTTCTTC; CDR3: CASSYGQASEQFF
V: TRBV6-5; D: TRBD2; J: TRBJ2-7; size: .; DNA: TGTGCCAGCAGCCCTCGGGGGGAAGGCGAGCAGTACTTC; CDR3: CASSPRGEGEQYF
V: TRBV6-6; D: .; J: TRBJ2-7; size: .; DNA: TGTGCCAGCTTGACGGGCTCCTACGAGCAGTACTTC; CDR3: CASLTGSYEQYF
V: TRBV10-3; D: .; J: TRBJ1-4; size: .; DNA: TGTGCCATCAGTGTGGGGGCAGGTGAAAAACTGTTTTTT; CDR3: CAISVGAGEKLFF
V: TRBV7-8; D: .; J: TRBJ1-1; size: once; DNA: TGTGCCAGCAGCTTACAGGTCAGCATGAACACTGAAGCTTTCTTT; CDR3: CASSLQVSMNTEAFF
V: TRBV28; D: TRBD1; J: TRBJ2-7; size: .; DNA: TGTGCCAGCAGACAAACCGGGACAGGGTCCTACGAGCAGTACTTC; CDR3: CASRQTGTGSYEQYF
V: TRBV6-5; D: .; J: TRBJ2-7; size: .; DNA: TGTGCCAGCAGCAGAGGGATCTACGAGCAGTACTTC; CDR3: CASSRGIYEQYF
V: TRBV18; D: TRBD1; J: TRBJ2-1; size: .; DNA: TGTGCCAGCTCACCGTACCGGGACAGGGTGAATAGTGAGCAGTTCTTC; CDR3: CASSPYRDRVNSEQFF
V: TRBV5-1; D: .; J: TRBJ2-1; size: .; DNA: TGCGCCAGCAGCCTGAACGGCGGGTCCTACAATGAGCAGTTCTTC; CDR3: CASSLNGGSYNEQFF
V: TRBV2; D: TRBD1; J: TRBJ1-1; size: .; DNA: TGTGCCAGCATCCGGGACAGGGTAGATACTGAAGCTTTCTTT; CDR3: CASIRDRVDTEAFF
V: TRBV5-1; D: TRBD1; J: TRBJ2-7; size: .; DNA: TGCGCCAGCAGCTTGTGGACAGGCTCCTACGAGCAGTACTTC; CDR3: CASSLWTGSYEQYF
V: TRBV7-2; D: TRBD2; J: TRBJ2-2; size: once; DNA: TGTGCCAGCAGCCAATCCCGACTAGCCGACACCGGGGAGCTGTTTTTT; CDR3: CASSQSRLADTGELFF
V: TRBV4-2; D: TRBD2; J: TRBJ2-1; size: .; DNA: TGTGCCAGCAGCCAAGGGGAACTAGCGGGAGTGAGGGCCAATGAGCAGTTCTTC; CDR3: CASSQGELAGVRANEQFF
V: TRBV10-3; D: TRBD1; J: TRBJ1-4; size: .; DNA: TGTGCCATCAGTGTTGGGACAGATAATGAAAAACTGTTTTTT; CDR3: CAISVGTDNEKLFF
V: TRBV7-2; D: .; J: TRBJ2-7; size: few; DNA: TGTGCCAGCAGCTTATCTTCGTTCGAGCAGTACTTC; CDR3: CASSLSSFEQYF
V: TRBV19; D: TRBD1; J: TRBJ1-1; size: .; DNA: TGTGCCAGTAGTATTAGGGCAGGGGGCCTGAACACTGAAGCTTTCTTT; CDR3: CASSIRAGGLNTEAFF
V: TRBV5-1; D: TRBD1; J: TRBJ2-2; size: .; DNA: TGCGCCAGCAGCTCCCTACTACAGGGGGACACCGGGGAGCTGTTTTTT; CDR3: CASSSLLQGDTGELFF
V: TRBV13; D: .; J: TRBJ2-5; size: .; DNA: TGTGCCAGCAGCTTAGCGGGGACCCAGTACTTC; CDR3: CASSLAGTQYF
V: TRBV11-2; D: .; J: TRBJ2-2; size: .; DNA: TGTGCCAGCAGCTCAACCGGGGGTGGCACCGGGGAGCTGTTTTTT; CDR3: CASSSTGGGTGELFF
V: TRBV7-2; D: .; J: TRBJ2-3; size: .; DNA: TGTGCCAGCAGCGCCCCGGGACTGGGGTTGAGGGGTCCAGATACGCAGTATTTT; CDR3: CASSAPGLGLRGPDTQYF
V: TRBV20-1; D: .; J: TRBJ2-7; size: .; DNA: TGCAGTGCTAGTTTTCTCAACGAGCAGTACTTC; CDR3: CSASFLNEQYF
V: TRBV10-3; D: TRBD1; J: TRBJ1-5; size: many; DNA: TGTGCCATGACGGGACAGGGAGATCAGCCCCAGCATTTT; CDR3: CAMTGQGDQPQHF
V: TRBV11-2; D: .; J: TRBJ2-1; size: .; DNA: TGTGCCAGCAGCTTAGGTTCGGTTTACAATGAGCAGTTCTTC; CDR3: CASSLGSVYNEQFF
V: TRBV11-1; D: .; J: TRBJ1-1; size: .; DNA: TGTGCCAGCAGCAAGGTTATCGGGACTGAAGCTTTCTTT; CDR3: CASSKVIGTEAFF
V: TRBV19; D: TRBD1; J: TRBJ2-5; size: .; DNA: TGTGCCAGTAGTATGGGACAGAGGGCCAGGGAGACCCAGTACTTC; CDR3: CASSMGQRARETQYF
V: TRBV28; D: TRBD1; J: TRBJ1-1; size: .; DNA: TGTGCCAGCAGTTCCCCTACTTGGACAGGCGGCACTGAAGCTTTCTTT; CDR3: CASSSPTWTGGTEAFF
V: TRBV2; D: .; J: TRBJ2-2; size: .; DNA: TGTGCCAGCAGTGAACGCAGGTGGCTTGAGCTGTTTTTT; CDR3: CASSERRWLELFF
V: TRBV6-5; D: TRBD2; J: TRBJ2-3; size: .; DNA: TGTGCCAGCAGCAAGCCCGGGAGGGGGGCAGATACGCAGTATTTT; CDR3: CASSKPGRGADTQYF
V: TRBV28; D: TRBD1; J: TRBJ1-2; size: .; DNA: TGTGCCAGCAGTTTAGTCTATGGGACAGGGGATGGCTACACCTTC; CDR3: CASSLVYGTGDGYTF
V: TRBV11-1; D: TRBD2; J: TRBJ2-1; size: .; DNA: TGTGCCAGCAGCGATATGGGACTAGCGGGAGGTGAGCAGTTCTTC; CDR3: CASSDMGLAGGEQFF
V: TRBV5-1; D: .; J: TRBJ1-1; size: .; DNA: TGCGCCAGCAGCTTTCGGACTGAAGCTTTCTTT; CDR3: CASSFRTEAFF
V: TRBV2; D: .; J: TRBJ2-7; size: few; DNA: TGTGCCAGCAGGGGGGGGCCCTCTCCCGAGCAGTACTTC; CDR3: CASRGGPSPEQYF
V: TRBV9; D: .; J: TRBJ1-4; size: few; DNA: TGTGCCAGCAGCGTAGACGGGACTAATGAAAAACTGTTTTTT; CDR3: CASSVDGTNEKLFF
V: TRBV7-9; D: TRBD1; J: TRBJ2-7; size: once; DNA: TGTGCCAGCAGCAGGGGGACAGTGTCCGAGCAGTACTTC; CDR3: CASSRGTVSEQYF
V: TRBV2; D: .; J: TRBJ2-3; size: .; DNA: TGTGCCAGCAGTCGAACCGGGACAATTGCAACAGATACGCAGTATTTT; CDR3: CASSRTGTIATDTQYF
V: TRBV9; D: TRBD2; J: TRBJ2-1; size: .; DNA: TGTGCCAGCAGCGCTACTAGCGGGAGTTTTAATGAGCAGTTCTTC; CDR3: CASSATSGSFNEQFF
V: TRBV12-1; D: .; J: TRBJ2-3; size: .; DNA: TGTGCCAGCAGCTTCGGGGTAGCGGGAGAGTCGCGAGATACGCAGTATTTT; CDR3: CASSFGVAGESRDTQYF
V: TRBV19; D: .; J: TRBJ1-5; size: .; DNA: TGTGCCAGTTCGGGTGAGAGCAATCAGCCCCAGCATTTT; CDR3: CASSGESNQPQHF
V: TRBV28; D: TRBD1; J: TRBJ2-7; size: .; DNA: TGTGCCAGCAGTCCGGGACAGCTAGTCCGCTACGAGCAGTACTTC; CDR3: CASSPGQLVRYEQYF
V: TRBV5-6; D: TRBD2; J: TRBJ2-3; size: .; DNA: TGTGCCAGCAGCTTTTTGACTAGCGGGATCCCAGATACGCAGTATTTT; CDR3: CASSFLTSGIPDTQYF
V: TRBV10-1; D: TRBD2; J: TRBJ2-3; size: few; DNA: TGCGCCAGCAGTGAGAGGAAGCGGGGGACCATTGGGGATACGCAGTATTTT; CDR3: CASSERKRGTIGDTQYF
V: TRBV4-3; D: TRBD2; J: TRBJ2-3; size: .; DNA: TGCGCCAGCAGCCAAGAAAGGGCGACTAGCGGGAGGCCGGTTACGCAGTATTTT; CDR3: CASSQERATSGRPVTQYF
V: TRBV28; D: TRBD2; J: TRBJ2-1; size: .; DNA: TGTGCCAGCAGACGGGGAGGGGATTACAATGAGCAGTTCTTC; CDR3: CASRRGGDYNEQFF
V: TRBV4-2; D: TRBD1; J: TRBJ1-4; size: .; DNA: TGTGCCAGCAGCCAATCGAAGACAGGGAGTAATGAAAAACTGTTTTTT; CDR3: CASSQSKTGSNEKLFF
V: TRBV7-2; D: TRBD2; J: TRBJ2-7; size: .; DNA: TGTGCCAGCAGCTTATGGCGGGAGGGCTACGAGCAGTACTTC; CDR3: CASSLWREGYEQYF
V: TRBV6-6; D: TRBD2; J: TRBJ2-2; size: .; DNA: TGTGCCAGCAGTTACTTACTAGCGGGAGTTATCGGGGAGCTGTTTTTT; CDR3: CASSYLLAGVIGELFF
V: TRBV30; D: TRBD2; J: TRBJ2-1; size: .; DNA: TGTGCCTGGAGTCCGACTAGCGGGAGGATAGGGGTTGAGCAGTTCTTC; CDR3: CAWSPTSGRIGVEQFF
V: TRBV7-6; D: .; J: TRBJ1-2; size: .; DNA: TGTGCCAGCAGCTTACCGGGGACTCACAGGAGCTATGGCTACACCTTC; CDR3: CASSLPGTHRSYGYTF